The clone carrying this TCR beta chain is a singleton in its sample. The data were taken from a study of blood T cell repertoires in COVID-19. Clinical history reported by participants formed the basis on which cohorts were assigned. Resolution of symptoms, clearance, or two negative PCRs was present in recovered Cohort 3 donors. Sequencing used immunoSEQ multiplex PCR; TCRdb keeps in-frame clones, though not all of them. Here the sample spans approximately 470,000 clones, around 90% being singletons. Trimming left V 3 bases short and J 8 bases short, with 6 bases between. Looked up from germline, CDR1 is SGHNT and CDR2 is YYREEE (reference sequence). The CDR3 covers 12 residues.

This clonotype was obtained from a young woman who had recovered from COVID-19. The chain carries TRBV5-4 and TRBJ1-6; D ambiguous. What was sequenced was PBMCs or T cells enriched from blood (not recorded which). CDR3 region: CASSWSDSPLHF. The CDR3 DNA is TGTGCCAGCAGCTGGAGCGATTCACCCCTCCACTTT.